This T cell receptor (beta chain) was profiled in a study of shared clonotypes between healthy human individuals. General study points: Larger richness was generally estimated for naive than memory subsets. Researchers sampled blood only, noting tissue repertoires likely differ.

The naive CD8 subset, CD45RO-negative cells positively selected for CCR7, excluded terminally differentiated effector memory CD45RA+ cells. Donors were healthy HIV-negative adults without recently reported acute infections or vaccinations. Each subset's genomic DNA was shared equally among a number of immunoSEQ plates. Profiling relied on immunoSEQ multiplex PCR, and the TCRdb table lists in-frame clones only, not all of them. The table lists about 1,900,000 clones, about 95% of them singletons. Remarks on this clone: The antigen is unknown.

CDR1 and CDR2 (germline): SGDLS, YYNGEE. The J segment lost 7 bases and the V segment lost 2 bases, leaving 5 bases of the junction unmatched. The CDR3 loop spans 14 amino acids. Material: naive CD8+ T cells sorted from blood. The receptor was derived from a man aged 18 to 29 in good health. This chain links TRBV9 with TRBJ2-7; the match to TRBD2 covers 11 bases. CDR3 coding DNA: TGTGCCAGCAGCGTGGGGACTAGCGGCGGAGAGCAGTACTTC. The encoded protein is CASSVGTSGGEQYF.